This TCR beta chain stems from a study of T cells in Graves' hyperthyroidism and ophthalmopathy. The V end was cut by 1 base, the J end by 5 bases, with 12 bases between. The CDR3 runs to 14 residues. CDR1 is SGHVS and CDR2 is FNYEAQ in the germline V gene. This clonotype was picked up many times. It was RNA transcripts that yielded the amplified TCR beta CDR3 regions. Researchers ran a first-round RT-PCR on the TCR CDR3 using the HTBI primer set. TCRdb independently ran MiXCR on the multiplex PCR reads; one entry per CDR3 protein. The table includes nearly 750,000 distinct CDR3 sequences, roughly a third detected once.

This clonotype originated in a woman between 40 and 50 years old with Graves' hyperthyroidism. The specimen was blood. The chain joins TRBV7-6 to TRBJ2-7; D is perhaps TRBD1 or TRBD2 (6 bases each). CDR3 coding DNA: TGTGCCAGCAGCTTAGGGGGGGCGGTCCACGAGCAGTACTTC. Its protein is CASSLGGAVHEQYF.